The source of this T cell receptor beta chain is a study of blood T cell repertoires in COVID-19. Profiled with immunoSEQ multiplex PCR; TCRdb holds only in-frame clones, not every one. The sample records about 190,000 clones, approximately 91% being singletons. This clone was picked up one time. The V end lost 4 bases, the J end lost 1 base, and 7 bases lay between the germline ends. CDR1 and CDR2 (germline): MNHEY, SVGAGI. This CDR3 contains 13 residues. The chain recombines TRBV6-5 with TRBJ1-1; D is unresolved. Sequencing used peripheral blood. This TCR came from a man between 35 and 55 years old with acute or convalescent COVID-19. CDR3 in amino acids: CASSWAGNTEAFF. CDR3 coding DNA: TGTGCCAGCAGTTGGGCAGGGAACACTGAAGCTTTCTTT.